This T cell receptor beta chain was sequenced in a study of shared clonotypes between healthy human individuals. CD4+ cells yielded CD45RA+ naive and CD45RA-negative memory subsets. V lost 7 bases, J lost 5 bases, and 17 bases lay in between. This CDR3 is 14 amino acids long. CDR1 and CDR2 from the germline V gene are SGHTA and FQGNSA. Genomic DNA from each subset was divided evenly over several immunoSEQ plates. Measured with immunoSEQ multiplex PCR; TCRdb has only the in-frame clones, and not every one. The sample lists roughly 2.2 million clones; over 85% were seen once. This clone was counted between two and nine times.

The chain links TRBV7-2 to TRBJ1-1; D is unclear. Sequencing was performed on naive CD4+ T cells from PBMCs. Subset noted: CD45RA+ positively selected. This receptor was identified in a man younger than 30 in good health. Some clones in this sample may be carry-over from other donors' samples. This CDR3 is CASTQRVVGTEAFF. Written as DNA, the CDR3 is TGTGCCAGCACCCAAAGGGTGGTCGGGACTGAAGCTTTCTTT.